The 32 T cell receptor beta chains below were found in one sample sequenced in a study of blood T cell repertoires in COVID-19. The data were produced by immunoSEQ multiplex PCR, yet TCRdb's version contains in-frame clones alone and is incomplete. Among tens of thousands of clones, 65% to 90% were seen once, and the ten largest hold 1.4%. The sequenced material came from peripheral blood. Receptor source: an older woman with acute or convalescent COVID-19.

This clone occurred once. The chain recombines TRBV10-3 with TRBJ2-1; the match to TRBD2 covers 11 bases. Trimming at V came to 3 bases and at J to 6 bases, leaving 4 bases not matched to a gene. This CDR3 is 15 amino acids long. Germline CDR1 reads ENHRY; CDR2 reads SYGVKD. DNA of the CDR3: TGTGCCATCAGTGATAGCGGGAGGGCCCTCAATGAGCAGTTCTTC. Translation: CAISDSGRALNEQFF.

V is TRBV11-2 and J is TRBJ2-1, with 11 bases that match TRBD2. The germline CDR1 and CDR2 sequences are SGHAT and FQNNGV. Trimming took 5 bases from V and 2 from J; bases not matched to a gene: 11. The CDR3 has 18 residues. The CDR3 loop reads CASSPSGGPYGTYNEQFF. The CDR3 DNA follows: TGTGCCAGCAGCCCTAGCGGGGGGCCCTATGGGACCTACAATGAGCAGTTCTTC.

CDR3: CASSIGQTPGYGYTF. CDR3 in DNA: TGTGCCAGTAGTATCGGCCAGACACCTGGCTATGGCTACACCTTC. The V and J genes are TRBV19 and TRBJ1-2; D call uncertain. V lost 3 bases, J lost 4 bases, and 15 bases lay in between. The germline V gene encodes CDR1 LNHDA and CDR2 SQIVND (reference sequence). The CDR3 loop spans 15 amino acids.

The chain couples TRBV9 to TRBJ2-1; 13 bases fit TRBD2. V dropped 2 bases and J dropped 10; count of bases not matched to a gene: 15. The CDR3 loop spans 18 amino acids. Germline-derived CDR1 and CDR2 are SGDLS and YYNGEE. The CDR3 spells CASSVGTSGESKGREQFF. The CDR3 coding sequence is TGTGCCAGCAGCGTCGGGACTAGCGGGGAGAGTAAGGGAAGGGAGCAGTTCTTC. The complete variable domain, with remaining parts taken from reference TRBV9 and TRBJ2-1, reads DSGVTQTPKHLITATGQRVTLRCSPRSGDLSVYWYQQSLDQGLQFLIQYYNGEERAKGNILERFSAQQFPDLHSELNLSSLELGDSALYFCASSVGTSGESKGREQFFGPGTRLTVL.

This chain uses TRBV27 with TRBJ1-1, with unresolved D. CDR1 is MNHEY, CDR2 SMNVEV, per germline (reference sequence). V lost 5 bases to trimming and J lost 4 bases, with 14 bases between them. This CDR3 is built from 14 residues. CDR3 amino acids: CASSGRIGSTEAFF. The DNA for the CDR3 is TGTGCCAGCAGTGGGAGGATCGGTAGCACTGAAGCTTTCTTT.

The gene calls are TRBV15 and TRBJ1-2; D gene unclear. Trimming removed 0 bases from V and 6 bases from J, with 14 bases in between. The CDR3 covers 15 residues. Germline V gene lookup returns CDR1 LNHNV and CDR2 YYDKDF (reference sequence). CDR3 region: CATSRDLRRQDGYTF. CDR3 DNA sequence: TGTGCCACCAGCAGAGATCTCAGGCGTCAGGATGGCTACACCTTC.

The gene calls are TRBV11-2 and TRBJ2-1; 12 bases align to TRBD2. V was clipped by 5 bases and J by 6 bases; unmatched bases: 5. Germline CDR1 and CDR2: SGHAT and FQNNGV. The CDR3 is 15 residues long. The CDR3 sequence is CASSRGLAGSNEQFF. The CDR3 DNA sequence: TGTGCCAGCAGCCGCGGACTAGCGGGATCCAATGAGCAGTTCTTC.

The gene calls are TRBV29-1 and TRBJ1-2; 7 nucleotides line up with TRBD1. With V trimmed by 6 bases and J by 2 bases, 6 bases remained unmatched. CDR1 is SQVTM, CDR2 ANQGSEA, per germline. This CDR3 is 13 amino acids long. For the CDR3, the DNA is TGCAGCGTCCGGGTAGGGGGCAACTATGGCTACACCTTC. This sequence encodes CSVRVGGNYGYTF.

V usage is TRBV9 and J usage is TRBJ2-2, with D perhaps TRBD1 (5 bases). The germline V and J ends were trimmed by 0 bases and 0 bases, with 12 bases remaining between them. CDR1 is SGDLS, CDR2 YYNGEE, per germline. The CDR3 has 17 residues. CDR3 nucleotide sequence: TGTGCCAGCAGCGTAGATATCACCAGGGCGAACACCGGGGAGCTGTTTTTT. Translation gives CASSVDITRANTGELFF.

This clone was found once. The V and J genes are TRBV5-1 and TRBJ1-2, with 7 bases that match TRBD1. From germline, CDR1 is SGHRS and CDR2 YFSETQ. Trimming removed 4 bases from V and 4 bases from J; junction bases left unmatched: 7. This CDR3 is built from 14 residues. DNA of the CDR3: TGCGCCAGCAGCCTATCCGGGACAGTCTATGGCTACACCTTC. Translation gives CASSLSGTVYGYTF. Drawing the rest from reference TRBV5-1 and TRBJ1-2, the complete variable domain is KAGVTQTPRYLIKTRGQQVTLSCSPISGHRSVSWYQQTPGQGLQFLFEYFSETQRNKGNFPGRFSGRQFSNSRSEMNVSTLELGDSALYLCASSLSGTVYGYTFGSGTRLTVV.

The chain couples TRBV3-1 (or the pseudogene TRBV3-2) to TRBJ1-6; 10 nucleotides align to TRBD1. Trimming cost V 4 bases and J 8 bases; bases outside gene matches: 8. The CDR3 consists of 16 residues. In germline, CDR1 is LGHDT, CDR2 YNNKEL (reference sequence). The CDR3 nucleotides are TGTGCCAGCAGCCGGCGACAGGGGGCGAGGTATTCACCCCTCCACTTT. Amino acid sequence: CASSRRQGARYSPLHF.

The rearrangement links TRBV7-6 to TRBJ2-1; 10 bases are a match to TRBD2. The V and J ends lost 2 bases and 4 bases, in that order; junction bases with no gene match: 2. Germline assignment: CDR1 SGHVS and CDR2 FNYEAQ. This CDR3 spans 15 amino acids. This CDR3 is CASSLTAGGYNEQFF. CDR3 in DNA: TGTGCCAGCAGCTTAACAGCGGGAGGGTACAATGAGCAGTTCTTC.

This chain joins TRBV2 and TRBJ1-2, with TRBD1 identical over 8 bases. The CDR3 runs 14 residues. Unmatched junction bases numbered 5, after V lost 8 bases and J lost 0 bases. Germline-derived CDR1 and CDR2 are SNHLY and FYNNEI. The CDR3 is CASLRGRPNYGYTF. CDR3 bases: TGTGCCAGCCTCAGGGGGCGTCCTAACTATGGCTACACCTTC.

V and J are TRBV7-6 and TRBJ1-1; 9 nucleotides agree with TRBD1. CDR3 length equals 14 residues. With V trimmed by 5 bases and J by 3 bases, 4 bases remained unmatched. Germline CDR1 is SGHVS and CDR2 is FNYEAQ. CDR3 sequence (DNA): TGTGCCAGCAGCCCCGGGACAGGGTACACTGAAGCTTTCTTT. Its translation is CASSPGTGYTEAFF.

V gene TRBV5-1 combines with J gene TRBJ1-1; D remains unclear. The CDR3 loop spans 14 amino acids. Germline V lookup: CDR1 SGHRS, CDR2 YFSETQ. V was pared by 5 bases and J by 1 base, with 12 bases between. The DNA for the CDR3 is TGCGCCAGCAGATCCCTCTTCGGGAACACTGAAGCTTTCTTT. It encodes CASRSLFGNTEAFF.

The CDR3 DNA sequence: TGTGCCAGCAGTATCTCGGGGGGGCAAGAGACCCAGTACTTC. Protein sequence: CASSISGGQETQYF. The gene calls are TRBV28 and TRBJ2-5, with 8 bases lining up with TRBD2. Looked up from germline, CDR1 is MDHEN and CDR2 is SYDVKM. This CDR3 spans 14 amino acids. V dropped 5 bases and J dropped 2; count of bases not matched to a gene: 4.

V and J are TRBV3-1 (or the pseudogene TRBV3-2) and TRBJ2-7; D ambiguous. Germline lookup yields CDR1 LGHDT and CDR2 YNNKEL (reference sequence). V dropped 2 bases and J dropped 3 bases, with 8 bases sitting between them. The CDR3 runs to 13 residues. The CDR3 protein is CASSQMGRYEQYF. The CDR3, as DNA: TGTGCCAGCAGCCAAATGGGCCGCTACGAGCAGTACTTC.

The V and J genes are TRBV10-3 and TRBJ2-3; a weak D match, TRBD1 (7 bases). This CDR3 spans 13 amino acids. V lost 7 bases and J 5 bases, leaving 13 bases between the germline ends. From germline, CDR1 is ENHRY and CDR2 SYGVKD. CDR3 residues: CAINPGGIDTQYF. CDR3 DNA: TGTGCCATCAACCCAGGGGGGATAGATACGCAGTATTTT.

V usage is TRBV7-8 and J usage is TRBJ1-2, with D unresolved. Between the trimmed V and J ends, which lost 6 bases and 1 base, there was a span of 9 bases. CDR1 and CDR2 (germline): SGHVS, FQNEAQ. The CDR3 totals 13 residues. CDR3 residues: CASREGFNYGYTF. DNA for the CDR3: TGTGCCAGCAGGGAGGGATTTAACTATGGCTACACCTTC.

This clone was seen once. The chain uses TRBV4-2 and TRBJ2-5; tentative D call: TRBD2 (8 bases). Trimming removed 4 bases at V and 5 bases at J, with 20 bases between. This CDR3 spans 16 amino acids. Germline V lookup: CDR1 LGHNA, CDR2 YNFKEQ. The CDR3 bases are TGTGCCAGCAGCCCGACAGGGACACCGGGAGGGGAGACCCAGTACTTC. Amino acids: CASSPTGTPGGETQYF.

The rearrangement joins TRBV2 to TRBJ1-1, with D perhaps TRBD1 (5 bases). From germline, CDR1 is SNHLY and CDR2 FYNNEI. The V end lost 5 bases, the J end lost 5 bases, and 15 bases lay between the germline ends. The CDR3 consists of 14 residues. CDR3 sequence: CASSTTEVGTEAFF. DNA of the CDR3: TGTGCCAGCAGTACGACAGAGGTGGGGACTGAAGCTTTCTTT.

As concerns this clone: A junction end diverges from the germline sequence, so it may reflect a read error. J is TRBJ1-1 and V is TRBV2; D remains ambiguous. The germline V gene has CDR1 SNHLY and CDR2 FYNNEI. CDR3 length: 14 residues. The CDR3, as DNA: TGTGCCAGCAGAGAAGAATCTGGTAGAACTGAAGCTTTCTTT. Its translation: CASREESGRTEAFF. The full variable domain, completed using reference TRBV2 and TRBJ1-1, is EPEVTQTPSHQVTQMGQEVILRCVPISNHLYFYWYRQILGQKVEFLVSFYNNEISEKSEIFDDQFSVERPDGSNFTLKIRSTKLEDSAMYFCASREESGRTEAFFGQGTRLTVV.

The CDR3 DNA is TGTGCCAGTACGGGGACAGCCCTTAAAACTGAAGCTTTCTTT. This codes for CASTGTALKTEAFF. The J gene is TRBJ1-1, the V gene TRBV19; 7 nucleotides line up with TRBD1. Germline V gives CDR1 LNHDA, CDR2 SQIVND (reference sequence). The CDR3 length is 14 residues. V shed 7 bases, J shed 5 bases, and the junction held 10 bases outside the gene matches.

The V call is TRBV2, the J call TRBJ1-6; the match to TRBD1 covers 8 bases. CDR1 is SNHLY and CDR2 is FYNNEI in the germline V gene. The J segment lost 10 bases and the V segment lost 1 base, leaving 3 bases of the junction unmatched. This CDR3 region has 14 residues. CDR3 amino acids: CASSEDRGWSPLHF. CDR3 in DNA: TGTGCCAGCAGTGAAGACAGGGGGTGGTCACCCCTCCACTTT.

The rearrangement links TRBV5-1 to TRBJ2-3, with 13 bases fitting TRBD2. The CDR3 contains 17 residues. The V gene's germline CDR1 is SGHRS and CDR2 YFSETQ. Trimming removed 3 bases from V and 4 bases from J; junction bases left unmatched: 8. The CDR3 DNA follows: TGCGCCAGCAGCTCGGGACTAGCGGGACTCCTCGCAGATACGCAGTATTTT. Amino acids: CASSSGLAGLLADTQYF. The full variable domain, with the rest looked up from reference TRBV5-1 and TRBJ2-3, is KAGVTQTPRYLIKTRGQQVTLSCSPISGHRSVSWYQQTPGQGLQFLFEYFSETQRNKGNFPGRFSGRQFSNSRSEMNVSTLELGDSALYLCASSSGLAGLLADTQYFGPGTRLTVL.

The rearrangement uses TRBV28 and TRBJ2-1; TRBD2 aligns across 14 bases. There are 15 residues in the CDR3. The junction had 7 bases not matched to a gene; V was cut back by 6 bases and J by 9 bases. Per the germline V gene, CDR1 is MDHEN and CDR2 is SYDVKM. As DNA, the CDR3 is TGTGCCAGCAGCCGCGGGACTAGCGGGGGCGGTGAGCAGTTCTTC. It translates to CASSRGTSGGGEQFF.

V is TRBV15 and J is TRBJ2-7; D is uncertain. The V end was cut by 1 base, the J end by 4 bases, with 5 bases between. The CDR3 extends over 12 amino acids. The V gene's germline CDR1 is LNHNV and CDR2 YYDKDF (reference sequence). CDR3 residues: CATSRGSYEQYF. The CDR3 nucleotides are TGTGCCACCAGCAGAGGTAGTTACGAGCAGTACTTC.

This rearrangement joins TRBV6-2 or TRBV6-3 to TRBJ2-3, with 11 bases matching TRBD2. The CDR3 is 16 residues long. Trimming at V came to 2 bases and at J to 6 bases, leaving 7 bases not matched to a gene. Germline CDR1 reads MNHEY; CDR2 reads SVGEGT. This CDR3 reads CASSYGSASGRDTQYF. As DNA, the CDR3 is TGTGCCAGCAGTTACGGTTCGGCTAGCGGGAGGGATACGCAGTATTTT.

Concerning this clone itself: A junction boundary mismatches the germline segment, possibly from a read error. The V call is TRBV7-7, the J call TRBJ2-6; TRBD1 matches 7 bases. The CDR3 has 18 amino acids. Germline V gene data show CDR1 as SSHAT and CDR2 as FNYEAQ (reference sequence). The CDR3 here is CASSSLDRRVSGANVLTF. The CDR3 coding sequence is TGTGCTAGCAGCAGTTTGGACAGGAGAGTTTCTGGGGCCAACGTCCTGACTTTC.

The chain joins TRBV6-5 to TRBJ2-7, with 7 bases matching TRBD1. The junction had 5 bases not matched to a gene; V was cut back by 6 bases and J by 3 bases. The CDR3 is made up of 13 amino acids. Germline V gene data show CDR1 as MNHEY and CDR2 as SVGAGI. CDR3 bases: TGTGCCAGCAGACTCCGGGACAGCTACGAGCAGTACTTC. Amino acids: CASRLRDSYEQYF.

The chain employs TRBV7-6 and TRBJ2-6, with 7 bases aligning to TRBD2. Trimming removed 4 bases from V and 0 bases from J; junction bases left unmatched: 15. The CDR3 spans 20 residues. CDR1 and CDR2 (germline): SGHVS, FNYEAQ. The CDR3 nucleotides are TGTGCCAGCAGCTCCGACGAGGGACTGGGCGGGGGCTCTGGGGCCAACGTCCTGACTTTC. It translates to CASSSDEGLGGGSGANVLTF.

J is TRBJ2-7 and V is TRBV2; 9 nucleotides agree with TRBD2. Germline V gives CDR1 SNHLY, CDR2 FYNNEI. V was pared by 4 bases and J by 7 bases, with 8 bases of the junction left unmatched. The CDR3 length is 14 residues. The CDR3, as DNA: TGTGCCAGCAGTGCTCCCCCGGCGGGGGGGGAGCAGTACTTC. This codes for CASSAPPAGGEQYF.